Shown below are 27 T cell receptor beta chains from a single sample sequenced in a study of cytomegalovirus exposure and HLA in healthy donors. Primers for the PCR totalled 60 Vbeta and 13 Jbeta. Here immunoSEQ multiplex PCR was the method, and the copy in TCRdb shows in-frame clones only, minus some. The profile shows tens of thousands of clones, about 73% of them singletons. Sequenced sample: PBMCs. These receptors were obtained from an older woman in good health and CMV-seropositive.

This clone was detected a few times. The chain uses TRBV27 and TRBJ1-4; D perhaps matches TRBD1 (5 bases). The CDR3 is 13 amino acids. Germline CDR1 reads MNHEY; CDR2 reads SMNVEV (reference sequence). V lost 6 bases and J 7 bases, leaving 12 bases between the germline ends. CDR3: CASRYRSTEKLFF. CDR3 DNA: TGTGCCAGCAGGTACAGGAGTACTGAAAAACTGTTTTTT.

The rearrangement uses TRBV15 and TRBJ2-7, with D tentatively TRBD1 (5 bases). CDR3 length equals 12 residues. V was trimmed by 8 bases and J by 2 bases, leaving 10 bases between them. CDR1 is LNHNV, CDR2 YYDKDF, per germline (reference sequence). CDR3 loop: CATQDRPYEQYF. DNA of the CDR3: TGTGCCACCCAAGACAGACCCTACGAGCAGTACTTC.

This clone occurred a few times. J is TRBJ1-4 and V is TRBV29-1; 7 bases align to TRBD1. The germline gives CDR1 SQVTM, CDR2 ANQGSEA. J gave up 8 bases and V 3 bases, and 6 bases lay outside the gene matches. This CDR3 comprises 13 residues. DNA of the CDR3: TGCAGCGTTGACAGGGGGAACGGCGAAAAACTGTTTTTT. Translated: CSVDRGNGEKLFF.

As regards this clone: A junction end diverges from the germline sequence, so it may reflect a read error. This chain uses TRBV30 with TRBJ2-2; possible D gene TRBD1, 5 bases. Germline V gene data show CDR1 as GTSNPN and CDR2 as SVGIG (reference sequence). This CDR3 contains 15 residues. CDR3 protein: CARSRGRVHTGELFF. The CDR3 DNA is TGTGCCCGGAGTCGAGGCAGGGTCCACACCGGGGAGCTGTTTTTT.

The chain is built from TRBV29-1 and TRBJ2-3, with 8 bases that match TRBD1. V lost 3 bases to trimming and J lost 0 bases; unmatched junction nucleotides: 5. This CDR3 spans 15 amino acids. CDR1 SQVTM and CDR2 ANQGSEA come from the germline V gene. CDR3 amino acids: CSVEQTGVSTDTQYF. In DNA form, the CDR3 reads TGCAGCGTTGAGCAGACAGGGGTTAGCACAGATACGCAGTATTTT.

In this sample, this clone turned up once. The chain is built from TRBV7-2 and TRBJ1-3, with D possibly matching TRBD1 (5 bases). The CDR3 is made up of 15 amino acids. The V gene's germline CDR1 is SGHTA and CDR2 FQGNSA. Trimming removed 2 bases from V and 2 bases from J, with 10 bases in between. CDR3 sequence reads: CASSLRGLTGNTIYF. The CDR3, as DNA: TGTGCCAGCAGCTTAAGGGGTTTAACTGGAAACACCATATATTTT.

This sequence joins TRBV2 and TRBJ1-2, with D maybe TRBD1 (6 bases). V dropped 7 bases and J dropped 8 bases, with 20 bases sitting between them. Germline CDR1 reads SNHLY; CDR2 reads FYNNEI. This CDR3 contains 14 residues. CDR3 DNA sequence: TGTGCCAGCACCCGGGACATAACGCTGGACGGCTACACCTTC. Translating it yields CASTRDITLDGYTF.

The chain carries TRBV4-1 and TRBJ1-1; 7 bases line up with TRBD1. The CDR3 consists of 17 residues. After removal of 3 bases from V and 0 bases from J, the junction contained 10 bases not matched to a gene. The V gene's germline CDR1 is MGHRA and CDR2 YSYEKL. CDR3 bases: TGCGCCAGCAGCCACCCGGACAGGCTAAACATGAACACTGAAGCTTTCTTT. This translates into CASSHPDRLNMNTEAFF.

The chain links TRBV28 to TRBJ1-5; unclear D gene. V was clipped by 11 bases and J by 2 bases, with 16 bases between them. This CDR3 has 14 amino acids. CDR1 and CDR2 from the germline V gene are MDHEN and SYDVKM. CDR3 in DNA: TGTGCCTCCACCTTAATCGGGGGCAATCAGCCCCAGCATTTT. Its protein is CASTLIGGNQPQHF.

This chain connects TRBV4-1 to TRBJ1-5, with D perhaps matching TRBD1 (6 bases). Germline V lookup: CDR1 MGHRA, CDR2 YSYEKL. The V gene lost 2 bases and the J gene lost 7 bases, with 21 bases spanning the gap. This CDR3 comprises 17 residues. In DNA form, the CDR3 reads TGCGCCAGCAGCCAATATCAGGGACATCTCGGCCGACAGCCCCAGCATTTT. Encoded protein: CASSQYQGHLGRQPQHF.

The chain joins TRBV29-1 to TRBJ2-1, with 8 bases fitting TRBD1. With 6 bases clipped from V and 6 bases from J, the junction kept 4 bases outside the gene matches. Germline values: CDR1 SQVTM, CDR2 ANQGSEA. The CDR3 is made up of 12 amino acids. CDR3 coding DNA: TGCAGCGTCGCCGACAGGGGCAATGAGCAGTTCTTC. The encoded protein is CSVADRGNEQFF.

The sample holds one count of this clone. The V gene is TRBV6-1, the J gene TRBJ2-7; D gene ambiguous. Germline-derived CDR1 and CDR2 are MNHNS and SASEGT. With 4 bases removed from V and 4 bases from J, the gap between germline ends came to 11 bases. This CDR3 is 13 amino acids long. In DNA form, the CDR3 reads TGTGCCAGCAGTGGGAGTACAAGTTACGAGCAGTACTTC. This codes for CASSGSTSYEQYF.

The rearrangement uses TRBV11-2 and TRBJ2-2; D might be TRBD1 (5 bases). Trimming took off 3 bases at V and 1 base at J, with 9 bases between the two ends. Germline V gene sequence: CDR1 SGHAT, CDR2 FQNNGV. CDR3 length: 15 amino acids. The CDR3 bases are TGTGCCAGCAGCTTTTTCGACAGGAACACCGGGGAGCTGTTTTTT. This translates into CASSFFDRNTGELFF.

The table lists this clone with a few counts. The chain uses TRBV9 and TRBJ2-1, with a possible D match to TRBD1 (7 bases). Trimming pared 4 bases from V and 8 bases from J, leaving 22 bases between. Looked up from germline, CDR1 is SGDLS and CDR2 is YYNGEE. This CDR3 contains 16 residues. The CDR3 is CASSSHIGQGEDEQFF. CDR3 DNA sequence: TGTGCCAGCAGCTCACACATCGGGCAGGGGGAGGATGAGCAGTTCTTC. Drawing the rest from reference TRBV9 and TRBJ2-1, the complete variable domain is DSGVTQTPKHLITATGQRVTLRCSPRSGDLSVYWYQQSLDQGLQFLIQYYNGEERAKGNILERFSAQQFPDLHSELNLSSLELGDSALYFCASSSHIGQGEDEQFFGPGTRLTVL.

The chain has TRBV6-1 and TRBJ1-2; the D gene is possibly TRBD1 (5 bases). The CDR3 consists of 14 residues. Looked up from germline, CDR1 is MNHNS and CDR2 is SASEGT. V was clipped by 7 bases and J by 3 bases, with 15 bases between them. The CDR3 bases are TGTGCCAGCATTGCGGGGGTTGAATACTATGGCTACACCTTC. Amino acids: CASIAGVEYYGYTF.

CDR3 DNA: TGCGCCAGCAGCCAGCAGGGGCCAGCCTACAATGAGCAGTTCTTC. It translates to CASSQQGPAYNEQFF. J is TRBJ2-1 and V is TRBV4-3; D is possibly TRBD1 (6 bases). The CDR3 extends over 15 amino acids. Deletions cut 3 bases from V and 2 bases from J, with 11 bases between. CDR1 LGHNA and CDR2 YSLEER come from the germline V gene.

The chain joins TRBV5-1 to TRBJ1-6; 10 bases match TRBD1. CDR1 and CDR2 from the germline V gene are SGHRS and YFSETQ. V lost 2 bases to trimming and J lost 10 bases; unmatched junction nucleotides: 9. The CDR3 covers 16 residues. The CDR3 DNA sequence: TGCGCCAGCAGCTTAGGGACAGGGGAATTAGAGTCACCCCTCCACTTT. Residues: CASSLGTGELESPLHF. The full variable domain, with the rest looked up from reference TRBV5-1 and TRBJ1-6, is KAGVTQTPRYLIKTRGQQVTLSCSPISGHRSVSWYQQTPGQGLQFLFEYFSETQRNKGNFPGRFSGRQFSNSRSEMNVSTLELGDSALYLCASSLGTGELESPLHFGNGTRLTVT.

The CDR3 nucleotides are TGTGCCAGCAGCCAAACAGTTCTACAGCCCCAGCATTTT. This sequence encodes CASSQTVLQPQHF. The V gene is TRBV6-6, the J gene TRBJ1-5; no reliable D call. CDR3 length equals 13 residues. The ends were cut back, 6 bases at V and 7 bases at J, with 13 bases in the middle. Germline CDR1 MNHNY, CDR2 SVGAGI (reference sequence).

The gene calls are TRBV30 and TRBJ1-2, with D perhaps matching TRBD1 (5 bases). Trimming stripped 0 bases from V and 6 bases from J, with 11 bases between. From germline, CDR1 is GTSNPN and CDR2 SVGIG (reference sequence). This CDR3 is 13 amino acids long. CDR3 in DNA: TGTGCCTGGAGTGTACAGATACAGGATGGCTACACCTTC. This encodes CAWSVQIQDGYTF.

V gene TRBV4-2 combines with J gene TRBJ2-1, with D perhaps TRBD1 (5 bases). Germline V lookup: CDR1 LGHNA, CDR2 YNFKEQ. The V end was cut by 0 bases, the J end by 2 bases, with 5 bases between. This CDR3 is built from 14 residues. The CDR3 loop is CASSQEGAYNEQFF. DNA for the CDR3: TGTGCCAGCAGCCAAGAAGGGGCCTACAATGAGCAGTTCTTC.

This chain connects TRBV6-1 to TRBJ1-5; possibly TRBD1 for D (5 bases). Trimming shortened V by 0 bases and J by 4 bases, and 16 bases separated the two germline ends. CDR1 and CDR2 from the germline V gene are MNHNS and SASEGT. CDR3 size: 17 residues. The DNA of the CDR3 is TGTGCCAGCAGTGAAGCAAGGCAGGGTAGTGGGAATCAGCCCCAGCATTTT. Translating gives CASSEARQGSGNQPQHF.

This chain connects TRBV2 to TRBJ1-4; tentatively, D is TRBD1 (6 bases). Germline assignment: CDR1 SNHLY and CDR2 FYNNEI. The CDR3 runs to 15 residues. V was shortened by 6 bases and J by 6 bases, with 17 bases between the two germline ends. The CDR3 DNA sequence: TGTGCCAGCAGAGCTAGACCGGGACAAGATGAAAAACTGTTTTTT. Translated: CASRARPGQDEKLFF.

The chain joins TRBV6-5 to TRBJ2-3; TRBD1 is a possible D gene (5 bases). CDR3 length equals 11 residues. Trimming left V 6 bases short and J 4 bases short, with 5 bases between. Germline assignment: CDR1 MNHEY and CDR2 SVGAGI. The DNA of the CDR3 is TGTGCCAGCAGGGGGCCAGATACGCAGTATTTT. This gives the protein CASRGPDTQYF.

The chain is built from TRBV5-1 and TRBJ1-5, with 8 bases lining up with TRBD1. CDR1 is SGHRS, CDR2 YFSETQ, per germline. The V segment lost 4 bases and the J segment 5 bases; nucleotides outside the gene matches: 5. The CDR3 extends over 14 amino acids. CDR3 coding DNA: TGCGCCAGCAGCCTGACAGGGGCGGATCAGCCCCAGCATTTT. Its translation: CASSLTGADQPQHF.

The chain employs TRBV5-5 and TRBJ2-3, with D possibly matching TRBD2 (6 bases). V was clipped by 4 bases and J by 0 bases, with 12 bases between them. The CDR3 is 15 amino acids. The germline V gene encodes CDR1 SGHKS and CDR2 YYEKEE (reference sequence). CDR3 in DNA: TGTGCCAGCAGCCGGTGGGAGGATAGCACAGATACGCAGTATTTT. Translation gives CASSRWEDSTDTQYF.

This clone turned up a few times. This chain uses TRBV13 with TRBJ2-1, with D maybe TRBD2 (6 bases). Trimming removed 1 base from V and 2 bases from J, with 12 bases in between. CDR1 and CDR2 from the germline V gene are PRHDT and FYEKMQ (reference sequence). This CDR3 spans 16 amino acids. The CDR3, as DNA: TGTGCCAGCAGCTTAGTGGGCACTAGCCCCTACAATGAGCAGTTCTTC. It yields the protein CASSLVGTSPYNEQFF.

The rearrangement uses TRBV11-2 and TRBJ2-1; 11 bases fit TRBD2. Germline V CDR1 and CDR2: SGHAT, FQNNGV. Trimming at V came to 5 bases and at J to 5 bases, leaving 5 bases not matched to a gene. This CDR3 has 15 residues. CDR3 DNA sequence: TGTGCCAGCAGCCCCCTAGCGGGGGGCGACAATGAGCAGTTCTTC. Translation gives CASSPLAGGDNEQFF.